One and the same sample provided the 8 T cell receptor beta chains below, sequenced in a study of CD8+ T cells in alopecia areata. Once RNA had been extracted, it was reverse transcribed into cDNA to act as the sequencing template. Sequencing was performed with immunoSEQ multiplex PCR; in TCRdb, only in-frame clones are kept and a portion is missing. This table holds 200,000 to 250,000 clones, 50% to 70% found once. As to treatment: oral pan-JAK inhibitor, 5-10 mg twice daily. Specimen: CD4+ T cells sorted from blood, collected at week 4, from a patient treated with tofacitinib. These receptors all come from a human donor with alopecia areata.

The chain links TRBV30 to TRBJ2-5, with a possible D match to TRBD2 (6 bases). V lost 7 bases and J lost 2, with 17 bases in between. The CDR3 runs to 14 residues. Per germline, CDR1 GTSNPN and CDR2 SVGIG (reference sequence). The CDR3, as DNA: TGTGCCTTGGAGGAGGGAGGATTGCAAGAGACCCAGTACTTC. Encoded protein: CALEEGGLQETQYF.

This clone was recorded only once. The J gene is TRBJ1-6, the V gene TRBV6-1, with D perhaps TRBD1 (6 bases). CDR3 size: 16 residues. Germline lookup yields CDR1 MNHNS and CDR2 SASEGT. Trimming removed 0 bases at V and 1 base at J, with 7 bases between. The CDR3 nucleotides read TGTGCCAGCAGTGAAGCGGACAGATCCTATAATTCACCCCTCCACTTT. Translating gives CASSEADRSYNSPLHF.

The rearrangement joins TRBV5-4 to TRBJ2-5; 7 bases match TRBD1. V dropped 0 bases and J dropped 5; count of bases not matched to a gene: 10. CDR1 is SGHNT, CDR2 YYREEE, per germline (reference sequence). The CDR3 covers 16 residues. CDR3 amino acids: CASSLVGSGGLETQYF. In nucleotides, the CDR3 is TGTGCCAGCAGCTTGGTAGGGTCAGGGGGATTGGAGACCCAGTACTTC.

Here the CDR3 reads CASSVVGGLGNEQFF. CDR3 coding DNA: TGTGCCAGCAGCGTAGTCGGGGGTTTGGGCAATGAGCAGTTCTTC. V usage is TRBV9 and J usage is TRBJ2-1; a weak D match, TRBD2 (6 bases). This CDR3 contains 15 residues. Trimming left V 0 bases short and J 6 bases short, with 13 bases between. Germline values: CDR1 SGDLS, CDR2 YYNGEE.

V gene TRBV19 combines with J gene TRBJ2-7; D may be TRBD1 (6 bases). CDR3 length: 15 residues. Trimming pared 6 bases from V and 6 bases from J, leaving 21 bases between. Germline CDR1 and CDR2: LNHDA and SQIVND (reference sequence). CDR3 bases: TGTGCCAGTAGACCCGGGACACTAGGGTCGGGCGAGCAGTACTTC. It translates to CASRPGTLGSGEQYF. Drawing the rest from reference TRBV19 and TRBJ2-7, the complete variable domain is DGGITQSPKYLFRKEGQNVTLSCEQNLNHDAMYWYRQDPGQGLRLIYYSQIVNDFQKGDIAEGYSVSREKKESFPLTVTSAQKNPTAFYLCASRPGTLGSGEQYFGPGTRLTVT.

J is TRBJ1-2 and V is TRBV30; tentatively, D is TRBD1 (5 bases). Germline lookup yields CDR1 GTSNPN and CDR2 SVGIG (reference sequence). Trimming stripped 1 base from V and 4 bases from J, with 10 bases between. The CDR3 runs to 13 residues. CDR3 residues: CAWSGLRGYGYTF. In nucleotides, the CDR3 is TGTGCCTGGAGTGGCTTGAGGGGCTATGGCTACACCTTC.

This clone was detected a few times. The genes are TRBV7-2 and TRBJ2-5, with D unclear. The germline V gene encodes CDR1 SGHTA and CDR2 FQGNSA. Trimming left V 0 bases short and J 5 bases short, with 7 bases between. The CDR3 sequence is 13 residues long. CDR3 region: CASSLAYGETQYF. The CDR3 DNA reads as TGTGCCAGCAGCTTAGCATATGGGGAGACCCAGTACTTC.

This clone was counted a few times. This rearrangement joins TRBV7-2 to TRBJ1-2, with a tentative D call TRBD1 (5 bases). Trimming took 2 bases from V and 8 from J, leaving 18 bases between them. The CDR3 runs to 15 residues. Germline CDR1 SGHTA, CDR2 FQGNSA. This chain's CDR3 is CASSLFRGRWDGYTF. For the CDR3, the DNA is TGTGCCAGCAGCTTATTCCGAGGCAGGTGGGACGGCTACACCTTC.